This entry features one T cell receptor beta chain sequence. Everyone who took part was 18 to 89 years old, and they came from 24 US areas. Self-reported history from a screening survey and questionnaire set each donor's cohort. This entry comes from a study of blood T cell repertoires in COVID-19. About the research overall: Spain, Italy and the United States supplied samples that represented acute and convalescent COVID-19.

Only in-frame clones appear in the TCRdb table, and some are missing; sequencing was by immunoSEQ multiplex PCR. Among approximately 180,000 clones, roughly nine tenths were seen once, and the ten largest hold about 2.1%. The CDR3 covers 14 residues. The V gene's germline CDR1 is LNHDA and CDR2 SQIVND (reference sequence). The ends were cut back, 2 bases at V and 4 bases at J, with 11 bases in the middle. The rearrangement links TRBV19 to TRBJ1-2, with unresolved D. Input material: PBMCs or T cells enriched from blood (not recorded which). The receptor comes from a woman aged 40 to 50 with acute COVID-19. CDR3 sequence reads: CASSITRQAYGYTF. CDR3 in DNA: TGTGCCAGTAGTATAACCCGCCAGGCCTATGGCTACACCTTC.